This entry describes one T cell receptor beta chain. Its antigen is currently unknown. These data belong to a study of radiotherapy plus CTLA-4 blockade in lung cancer. Study information: Objective response rate was over 15%; disease control rate, about 31%.

The CDR3 covers 16 residues. The germline gives CDR1 SNHLY, CDR2 FYNNEI. Trimming stripped 8 bases from V and 5 bases from J, with 23 bases between. People whose metastatic non-small-cell lung cancer was chemo-refractory got focal radiation along with CTLA-4 blockade by ipilimumab. Sequencing was performed with immunoSEQ multiplex PCR; in TCRdb, only in-frame clones are kept and a portion is missing. The table includes about 49,000 clones, 73% detected once. Study outcomes and limitations: Subsequent to radiotherapy plus ipilimumab, tumor-derived TCR clones underwent expansion in blood. Interferon-beta and early blood T cell clone dynamics reportedly predicted response best.

The chain recombines TRBV2 with TRBJ2-3; tentative D call: TRBD1 (5 bases). The sequence was collected from a human donor with non-small cell lung cancer who had a complete response to radiotherapy plus ipilimumab. The source was peripheral blood, collected from a patient treated with radiotherapy plus ipilimumab. In nucleotides, the CDR3 is TGTGCCAGCTCCCAGGGCCTGCTAGGGGTCGGAGATACGCAGTATTTT. Translated, it gives CASSQGLLGVGDTQYF. The full variable domain, its missing parts supplied by reference TRBV2 and TRBJ2-3, is EPEVTQTPSHQVTQMGQEVILRCVPISNHLYFYWYRQILGQKVEFLVSFYNNEISEKSEIFDDQFSVERPDGSNFTLKIRSTKLEDSAMYFCASSQGLLGVGDTQYFGPGTRLTVL.